A single sample gave rise to the 2 T cell receptor beta chains below, sequenced in a study of blood T cell repertoires in COVID-19. Only in-frame clones appear in the TCRdb table, and some are missing; sequencing was by immunoSEQ multiplex PCR. The sample lists fewer than 250,000 clones, 65% to 90% occurring once. Sequencing used PBMCs or T cells enriched from blood (not recorded which). All receptors derive from a woman aged 40 to 50 with acute COVID-19.

The chain combines TRBV7-8 with TRBJ2-2, with TRBD2 matching over 13 bases. This CDR3 comprises 17 residues. Germline assignment: CDR1 SGHVS and CDR2 FQNEAQ. V lost 3 bases and J lost 4; bases outside the gene matches: 5. CDR3 residues: CASSLLGTSGITGELFF. DNA of the CDR3: TGTGCCAGCAGCTTGCTGGGGACTAGCGGGATCACCGGGGAGCTGTTTTTT.

V usage is TRBV28 and J usage is TRBJ1-4; tentative D call: TRBD1 (5 bases). Germline CDR1 MDHEN, CDR2 SYDVKM. The CDR3 has 14 amino acids. V was trimmed by 7 bases and J by 6 bases, leaving 15 bases between them. CDR3 bases: TGTGCCAGCAAGCCCACAGGAGCCGATGAAAAACTGTTTTTT. Its translation is CASKPTGADEKLFF.